The rows below give T cell receptor beta chains drawn from one sample of a study of glioma-infiltrating T cells. A single record per CDR3 protein comes from TCRdb applying MiXCR to the multiplex PCR reads. The data show 300,000 to 450,000 distinct CDR3 sequences, approximately 42% seen once. Specimen: glioma tissue, nonneoplastic brain tissue, or PBMCs (not recorded which). The origin of the receptors is a human donor with low-grade glioma or glioblastoma, undergoing nonglioma brain surgery, or in good health (not recorded which). CDR3s leave out the opening cysteine and the closing phenylalanine or tryptophan.

>TRBJ2-3|TRBV4-1
ASSWGTLSDTQY
>TRBJ2-5|TRBV10-3
AISEYRVETQY
>TRBJ2-5|TRBV7-9
ASTQAGGETQY
>TRBJ2-1|TRBV20-1
SARDPGLAGRHEQF
>TRBJ2-5|TRBV11-2
ASSSRADRYQETQY
>TRBJ2-7|TRBV7-2
ASSHYSGRKPYEQY
>TRBJ1-3|TRBV27
ASRAASGNTIY
>TRBJ2-1|TRBV6-2/TRBV6-3
ASSFYFNEQF
>TRBJ2-3|TRBV11-3
ASSSRRLAGTDTQY
>TRBJ2-7|TRBV4-1
ASSPDSASEQY
>TRBJ2-3|TRBV27
ASSPGGAGGPRNTQY
>TRBJ2-7|TRBV27
ASRNHGQSYEQY
>TRBJ2-1|TRBV28
ASSLFGQTYEQF
>TRBJ1-1|TRBV20-1
SANRRQNTEAF
>TRBJ1-6|TRBV28
ASRLEGALH
>TRBJ1-4|TRBV2
ASSAGWEKLF
>TRBJ1-1|TRBV7-2
ASSTGRRNTEAF
>TRBJ2-5|TRBV3-1
ASSQAGLPYNEQY
>TRBJ2-7|TRBV12-3/TRBV12-4
ASSFSSAGAYEQY
>TRBJ2-2|TRBV4-1
ASSPHQGTRTGELF
>TRBJ2-1|TRBV27
ASSLSPYNEQF
>TRBJ2-7|TRBV28
ASSSPGDRETPYEQY
>TRBJ2-3|TRBV28
ASSYWAGSTDTQY
>TRBJ1-2|TRBV7-9
ASSAPGTANYGYT
>TRBJ2-3|TRBV19
ASGQEDGSGTDTQY
>TRBJ2-2|TRBV10-3
AIKPGRDTGELF
>TRBJ2-6|TRBV7-9
ASSPRMGLIGSGANVLT
>TRBJ1-1|TRBV19
ASFFQGAKTEAF
>TRBJ1-1|TRBV7-9
ASGRPGFAEAF
>TRBJ1-4|TRBV28
ASSDNRGGNEQLF
>TRBJ1-2|TRBV4-2
ASSLPVGGDYGYT
>TRBJ1-5|TRBV27
ASSLIGVGNQPQH
>TRBJ2-7|TRBV20-1
SARDFPRREY
>TRBJ1-6|TRBV6-1
AGTPGPNSPLH
>TRBJ2-5|TRBV2
ASTRTVETQY
>TRBJ1-1|TRBV10-3
AISEDRGRPNTEAF
>TRBJ2-5|TRBV15
ATSTLQGAANQETQY
>TRBJ2-1|TRBV28
ASGPPRAAGGYNEQF
>TRBJ2-1|TRBV20-1
SAGTPSYNELF
>TRBJ2-5|TRBV18
ASSPGAGGPETQY
>TRBJ1-2|TRBV28
AGRQGPDGYT
>TRBJ2-7|TRBV11-2
ASSMTSGAYEQY
>TRBJ2-1|TRBV2
ASTPDPSTTNEQF
>TRBJ2-1|TRBV5-1
ASSLEGNNEQF
>TRBJ1-5|TRBV4-2
ASSQGTGDGQPQH
>TRBJ2-1|TRBV10-3
AISELGTGLSEQF
>TRBJ2-3|TRBV4-3
ASSQAAQRTDTQY
>TRBJ2-1|TRBV6-2/TRBV6-3
ASSYGDSGRREQF
>TRBJ2-7|TRBV27
ASSTRDRSYEQY
>TRBJ1-2|TRBV28
ASSSPSGFLANYGYT
>TRBJ2-1|TRBV6-1
ASSPPLGARSDGQF
>TRBJ2-7|TRBV5-5
ASSLWGTSGEQY
>TRBJ2-7|TRBV7-2
ASSLDRDRASSEQY